What follows are 20 T cell receptor beta chains derived from one specimen sequenced in a study of cytomegalovirus exposure and HLA in healthy donors. Using immunoSEQ multiplex PCR, the repertoire was profiled, and TCRdb retains in-frame clones only, with some absent. The repertoire holds 120,000 or so clones, with 80% to 90% as singletons. The sequencing sample was made of PBMCs. These receptors all stem from a woman aged 18-29 years in good health and CMV-seronegative.

The chain is built from TRBV27 and TRBJ2-1; 11 bases fit TRBD2. The CDR3 has 16 amino acids. Trimming removed 5 bases from V and 3 bases from J; junction bases left unmatched: 6. CDR1 is MNHEY and CDR2 is SMNVEV in the germline V gene (reference sequence). This chain's CDR3 is CASSTGTSGLYNEQFF. CDR3 DNA sequence: TGTGCCAGCAGTACCGGGACTAGCGGTCTCTACAATGAGCAGTTCTTC.

J is TRBJ2-5 and V is TRBV2, with TRBD2 matching 12 bases. The V segment lost 6 bases and the J segment 5 bases; nucleotides outside the gene matches: 4. Germline loops: CDR1 SNHLY, CDR2 FYNNEI. This CDR3 contains 14 residues. The CDR3 reads CASRTGTSGETQYF. CDR3 coding DNA: TGTGCCAGCAGGACCGGGACTAGCGGGGAGACCCAGTACTTC.

The chain has TRBV29-1 and TRBJ1-2; the match to TRBD1 covers 10 bases. This CDR3 has 16 residues. Per germline, CDR1 SQVTM and CDR2 ANQGSEA. Trimming at V came to 0 bases and at J to 7 bases, leaving 11 bases not matched to a gene. CDR3 nucleotides: TGCAGCGTTGAAGATTGGTTCAGGGACAGGGGATCTGGCTACACCTTC. Translation gives CSVEDWFRDRGSGYTF.

Concerning this clone itself: The sample has other DNA sequences that encode this CDR3 too. The chain uses TRBV6-5 and TRBJ2-1; no reliable D call. Germline loops: CDR1 MNHEY, CDR2 SVGAGI. The CDR3 is 15 residues long. With 0 bases removed from V and 0 bases from J, the gap between germline ends came to 6 bases. The CDR3: CASSYSRGSYNEQFF. As DNA, the CDR3 is TGTGCCAGCAGTTACTCGAGAGGCTCCTACAATGAGCAGTTCTTC.

This chain connects TRBV27 to TRBJ2-3, with TRBD2 as a possible D gene (6 bases). Germline V gene data show CDR1 as MNHEY and CDR2 as SMNVEV (reference sequence). V gave up 8 bases and J gave up 4 bases, with 10 bases separating them. This CDR3 is built from 12 residues. CDR3 loop: CASRGSSDTQYF. CDR3 in DNA: TGTGCCAGCCGGGGGAGTTCAGATACGCAGTATTTT.

The chain has TRBV15 and TRBJ2-7; D gene ambiguous. V gave up 5 bases and J gave up 6 bases, with 17 bases separating them. Germline V gene data show CDR1 as LNHNV and CDR2 as YYDKDF (reference sequence). This CDR3 has 14 residues. This CDR3 is CATSSRVTGSEQYF. The CDR3 coding sequence is TGTGCCACCAGCTCCCGGGTCACCGGCTCCGAGCAGTACTTC.

The chain uses TRBV6-5 and TRBJ2-1; 10 nucleotides align to TRBD2. The CDR3 runs 16 residues. The J segment lost 10 bases and the V segment lost 0 bases, leaving 9 bases of the junction unmatched. The germline V gene encodes CDR1 MNHEY and CDR2 SVGAGI. In nucleotides, the CDR3 is TGTGCCAGCAGTTACTCGAAACTCAGCGGGAGGGCGGAGCAGTTCTTC. Amino acids: CASSYSKLSGRAEQFF.

The V call is TRBV5-1, the J call TRBJ2-5; D uncertain. Germline V gene sequence: CDR1 SGHRS, CDR2 YFSETQ. Trimming left V 4 bases short and J 0 bases short, with 7 bases between. The CDR3 is made up of 13 amino acids. CDR3 bases: TGCGCCAGCAGCATCAGGTACCAAGAGACCCAGTACTTC. This translates into CASSIRYQETQYF.

V is TRBV11-3 and J is TRBJ2-3; TRBD2 is a possible D gene (5 bases). CDR1 and CDR2 (germline): SGHNT, YENEEA. This CDR3 spans 15 amino acids. V lost 1 base, J lost 3 bases, and 11 bases lay in between. In DNA, the CDR3 is TGTGCCAGCAGCTTAGGGGAGATCGGGACAGATACGCAGTATTTT. Protein product: CASSLGEIGTDTQYF.

The chain's CDR3 is CASSPGTWGDNEQFF. CDR3 bases: TGTGCCAGCAGCCCCGGGACTTGGGGGGACAATGAGCAGTTCTTC. The chain uses TRBV27 and TRBJ2-1, with D tentatively TRBD2 (6 bases). Deletions cut 6 bases from V and 5 bases from J, with 17 bases between. The CDR3 length is 15 residues. Per germline, CDR1 MNHEY and CDR2 SMNVEV (reference sequence).

This rearrangement joins TRBV5-1 to TRBJ2-3; 11 bases map to TRBD2. From germline, CDR1 is SGHRS and CDR2 YFSETQ. The ends lost 1 base at V and 5 bases at J; junction bases unmatched: 3. This CDR3 contains 15 residues. CDR3 loop: CASSLSGLAGDTQYF. In DNA, the CDR3 is TGCGCCAGCAGCTTGTCCGGACTAGCGGGAGATACGCAGTATTTT.

V and J are TRBV19 and TRBJ2-7; no definite D call. Looked up from germline, CDR1 is LNHDA and CDR2 is SQIVND (reference sequence). The CDR3 extends over 14 amino acids. Deletions cut 0 bases from V and 4 bases from J, with 10 bases between. In DNA, the CDR3 is TGTGCCAGTAGTATAGATCTATCTGGTTACGAGCAGTACTTC. Amino acids: CASSIDLSGYEQYF.

The chain uses TRBV5-6 and TRBJ2-5, with 12 bases fitting TRBD2. The CDR3 is made up of 17 amino acids. With V trimmed by 0 bases and J by 8 bases, 11 bases remained unmatched. The germline V gene has CDR1 SGHDT and CDR2 YYEEEE. Written as DNA, the CDR3 is TGTGCCAGCAGCTTGGCCGCTAGCGGGGGGGGATCCGAAACCCAGTACTTC. The encoded protein is CASSLAASGGGSETQYF.

The chain links TRBV30 to TRBJ2-5, with 13 nucleotides matching TRBD2. The CDR3 runs 16 residues. Germline V gene sequence: CDR1 GTSNPN, CDR2 SVGIG (reference sequence). J was trimmed by 6 bases and V by 3 bases; bases with no gene match: 10. This chain's CDR3 is CAWRGRTSGRWKTQYF. CDR3 coding DNA: TGTGCCTGGAGGGGCCGGACTAGCGGGAGATGGAAGACCCAGTACTTC.

The chain employs TRBV18 and TRBJ2-5; D is uncertain. The CDR3 contains 17 residues. The V gene lost 0 bases and the J gene lost 5 bases, with 19 bases spanning the gap. Germline V lookup: CDR1 KGHSH, CDR2 LQKENI. CDR3 residues: CASSPPVLRQVGETQYF. For the CDR3, the DNA is TGTGCCAGCTCACCACCGGTTCTTCGTCAGGTTGGCGAGACCCAGTACTTC.

Points on this clone: The sample contains more than one DNA sequence encoding this CDR3. The V gene is TRBV30, the J gene TRBJ1-3; D is unresolved. This CDR3 spans 15 amino acids. Trimming pared 3 bases from V and 3 bases from J, leaving 15 bases between. Germline CDR1 GTSNPN, CDR2 SVGIG (reference sequence). The CDR3 DNA is TGTGCCTGGAGCGTACAGCCAACGTTTGGAAACACCATATATTTT. It is translated as CAWSVQPTFGNTIYF.

The CDR3 DNA reads as TGTGCCAGCAGTGTACAGGGATGGTCCACCTATGGCTACACCTTC. Translation gives CASSVQGWSTYGYTF. V and J are TRBV28 and TRBJ1-2, with D possibly TRBD1 on 6 matching bases. V was clipped by 5 bases and J by 4 bases, with 17 bases between them. CDR3 length equals 15 residues. Germline values: CDR1 MDHEN, CDR2 SYDVKM.

CDR3: CASSQGGTGYGYGYTF. In DNA form, the CDR3 reads TGCGCCAGCAGCCAAGGGGGGACAGGGTACGGCTATGGCTACACCTTC. V usage is TRBV4-1 and J usage is TRBJ1-2, with 9 bases lining up with TRBD1. The V and J ends lost 1 base and 4 bases, in that order; junction bases with no gene match: 7. Germline V gives CDR1 MGHRA, CDR2 YSYEKL. The CDR3 is 16 residues long.

The chain has TRBV5-1 and TRBJ1-1; 8 bases agree with TRBD1. This CDR3 is 14 amino acids long. Trimming took 4 bases from V and 0 from J; bases not matched to a gene: 2. Germline values: CDR1 SGHRS, CDR2 YFSETQ. The CDR3 coding sequence is TGCGCCAGCAGCGCGGACAGGGTGAACACTGAAGCTTTCTTT. This encodes CASSADRVNTEAFF.

V gene TRBV4-3 combines with J gene TRBJ2-1, with TRBD2 matching over 8 bases. V trimming: 0 bases; J trimming: 3 bases; junction bases outside the gene matches: 4. Germline CDR1 reads LGHNA; CDR2 reads YSLEER. The CDR3 sequence is 16 residues long. The CDR3 region is CASSQEWGLGYNEQFF. The CDR3 bases are TGCGCCAGCAGCCAAGAGTGGGGACTAGGCTACAATGAGCAGTTCTTC.